This T cell receptor (beta chain) was retrieved from a study of blood T cell repertoires in COVID-19. Study-wide background: Some COVID-19 samples were acute and others convalescent; all came from the United States, Italy and Spain. Nucleic acid was either cDNA or gDNA, and it came from T cells, B-cell-depleted T cells, or PBMCs.

The germline V gene has CDR1 SNHLY and CDR2 FYNNEI. The CDR3 has 14 amino acids. With 6 bases clipped from V and 4 bases from J, the junction kept 7 bases outside the gene matches. In this sample, this clone turned up a few times. Authors' processing steps: It was from reference gene primer amplification that nucleated cell counts were estimated. Produced via immunoSEQ multiplex PCR; TCRdb's table is partial and in-frame only. The V and J calls and the clone size are those of that table, but D and trimming were determined from the DNA. The table records about 200,000 clones, roughly 80% of them present only once.

The V gene is TRBV2, the J gene TRBJ1-2; 8 bases align to TRBD1. This TCR derives from a woman aged 80 or over with acute or convalescent COVID-19. Sequencing was done on a sample of peripheral blood. CDR3 amino acids: CASRPRTGTYGYTF. The DNA for the CDR3 is TGTGCCAGCAGACCGCGGACAGGGACCTATGGCTACACCTTC.